The clone carrying this T cell receptor beta chain was seen ten or more times. The source of the sample is a study of neurological immune-mediated disorders. MiXCR was run by TCRdb on the 5' RACE reads, yielding one entry per CDR3 protein. The sample lists about 55,000 distinct CDR3 sequences; under 4.5% were seen once. The V end lost 3 bases, the J end lost 11 bases, and 13 bases lay between the germline ends. CDR3 length: 12 residues. Looked up from germline, CDR1 is MNHNS and CDR2 is SASEGT. The sample consisted of CD4+ T cells from blood. This receptor was taken from a woman between 35 and 50 years old with multiple sclerosis. The chain employs TRBV6-1 and TRBJ1-1, with D possibly being TRBD1 (6 bases). Written as DNA, the CDR3 is TGTGCCAGCAGTGAGTTCAGGGGAACGGCTTTCTTT. Its translation is CASSEFRGTAFF.